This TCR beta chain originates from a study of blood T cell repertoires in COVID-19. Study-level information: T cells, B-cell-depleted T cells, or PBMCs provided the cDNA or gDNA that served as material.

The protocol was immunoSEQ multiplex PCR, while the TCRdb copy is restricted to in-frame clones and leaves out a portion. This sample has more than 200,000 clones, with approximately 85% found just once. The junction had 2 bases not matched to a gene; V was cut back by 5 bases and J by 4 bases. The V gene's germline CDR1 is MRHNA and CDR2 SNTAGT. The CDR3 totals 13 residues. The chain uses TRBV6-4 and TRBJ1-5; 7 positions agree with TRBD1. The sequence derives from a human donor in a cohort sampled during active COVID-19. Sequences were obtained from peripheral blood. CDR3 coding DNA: TGTGCCAGCAGTAGACAGGGTAATCAGCCCCAGCATTTT. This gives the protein CASSRQGNQPQHF.